This TCR beta chain appears in the sequencing data of a study of pediatric ulcerative colitis. The rectum was sampled with one to two pinch biopsies at colonoscopy. No immunosuppressive drugs were given to ulcerative colitis patients before diagnostic colonoscopy. Trimming shortened V by 0 bases and J by 4 bases, and 13 bases separated the two germline ends. CDR1 is GTSNPN, CDR2 SVGIG, per germline (reference sequence). The CDR3 extends over 16 amino acids. This was a survey-level run. Profiling relied on immunoSEQ multiplex PCR, and the TCRdb table lists in-frame clones only, not all of them. The sample records about 22,000 clones, about two thirds being singletons.

This TCR was recovered from a boy younger than 18 with severe ulcerative colitis. The specimen was gut tissue. The chain couples TRBV30 to TRBJ2-6; D assignment may be TRBD1 or TRBD2 (6 bases each). CDR3 DNA: TGTGCCTGGAGTGTTAAACCGGGGGCCGGGGCCAACGTCCTGACTTTC. Translating gives CAWSVKPGAGANVLTF.